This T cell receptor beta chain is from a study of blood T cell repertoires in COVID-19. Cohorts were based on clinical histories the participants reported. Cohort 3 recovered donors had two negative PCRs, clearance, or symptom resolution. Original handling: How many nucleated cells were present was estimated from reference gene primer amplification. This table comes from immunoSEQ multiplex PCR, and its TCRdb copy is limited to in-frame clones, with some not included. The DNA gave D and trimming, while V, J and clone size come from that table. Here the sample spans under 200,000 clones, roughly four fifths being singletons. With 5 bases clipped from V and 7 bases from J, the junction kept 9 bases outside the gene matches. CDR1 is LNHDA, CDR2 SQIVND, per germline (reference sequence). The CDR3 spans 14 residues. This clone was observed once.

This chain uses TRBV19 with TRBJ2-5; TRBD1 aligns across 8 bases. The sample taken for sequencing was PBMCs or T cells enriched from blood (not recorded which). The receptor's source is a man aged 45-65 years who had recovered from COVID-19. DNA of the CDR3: TGTGCCAGTAGTCCGGGACAGGTTCAGGGGACCCAGTACTTC. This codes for CASSPGQVQGTQYF.